The clone carrying this T cell receptor (beta chain) was recorded a few times. Its antigen is not known. These data belong to a study of CD8 T cells in ankylosing spondylitis. V lost 4 bases to trimming and J lost 0 bases, with 16 bases between them. The CDR3 spans 16 residues. Germline CDR1 and CDR2: SEHNR and FQNEAQ (reference sequence). General study points: A motif in TCR beta, a set of about eight highly homologous variants, appeared characteristic of ankylosing spondylitis blood. It was reported that disease-linked clones were significantly enriched in matched ankylosing spondylitis synovial fluid. Peripheral blood samples showed relatively rare disease-linked clones, and these clones were CD8+. Previous work reported some of these motif variants in the synovial fluid and blood of reactive arthritis.

For TCR beta, libraries came from quantitative 5'-RACE with molecular barcodes. TCRdb passed the 5' RACE reads through MiXCR, listing each CDR3 protein once. Of more than 400,000 distinct CDR3 sequences in the sample, under 5.5% are singletons; the top ten hold around 3.4%. The chain has TRBV7-9 and TRBJ2-7; D is perhaps TRBD2 (6 bases). This clonotype was obtained from a male donor with ankylosing spondylitis. The sequencing input was blood, either unsorted or a sorted T cell fraction (not recorded which). CDR3 bases: TGTGCCAGCAGCTCACCCGCTGGAGGGCACTCCTACGAGCAGTACTTC. Protein sequence: CASSSPAGGHSYEQYF.